Shown below are 13 T cell receptor beta chains from a single sample sequenced in a study of blood T cell repertoires in COVID-19. Repertoires were generated with immunoSEQ multiplex PCR, while TCRdb's copy carries only in-frame clones and drops some. The top ten clones hold approximately 10% of a sample with 110,000 to 150,000 clones, approximately 90% of them seen once. The specimen sequenced was peripheral blood. The source of these receptors is a woman of 80 years or more with acute or convalescent COVID-19.

The rearrangement links TRBV19 to TRBJ1-5; 7 bases fit TRBD1. J lost 4 bases, V lost 5 bases, and 5 bases had no gene match. CDR3 length equals 14 residues. Germline CDR1 is LNHDA and CDR2 is SQIVND (reference sequence). The CDR3 loop is CASSLYRGNQPQHF. CDR3 nucleotides: TGTGCCAGTAGTCTCTACAGGGGAAATCAGCCCCAGCATTTT.

Turning to this clone: At one end the junction does not follow the germline gene, possibly because of a read error. V gene TRBV3-1 (or the pseudogene TRBV3-2) combines with J gene TRBJ1-2, with 10 bases matching TRBD1. Per germline, CDR1 LGHDT and CDR2 YNNKEL (reference sequence). The CDR3 covers 16 residues. CDR3 loop: CASSQDVTGGYIGYTF. The CDR3 nucleotides are TGTGCCAGCAGTCAAGATGTGACAGGGGGCTACATTGGCTACACCTTC.

To note about this clone: Different DNA sequences within this sample yield the same CDR3. This chain connects TRBV15 to TRBJ1-5; tentative D call: TRBD1 (5 bases). CDR3 size: 15 residues. Germline-derived CDR1 and CDR2 are LNHNV and YYDKDF (reference sequence). V was trimmed by 0 bases and J by 1 base, leaving 7 bases between them. CDR3 DNA sequence: TGTGCCACCAGCAGAGATAGACAGAGCAATCAGCCCCAGCATTTT. This translates into CATSRDRQSNQPQHF. The full variable domain, with the rest looked up from reference TRBV15 and TRBJ1-5, is DAMVIQNPRYQVTQFGKPVTLSCSQTLNHNVMYWYQQKSSQAPKLLFHYYDKDFNNEADTPDNFQSRRPNTSFCFLDIRSPGLGDTAMYLCATSRDRQSNQPQHFGDGTRLSIL.

The gene calls are TRBV30 and TRBJ2-2, with D hard to call. The CDR3 covers 13 residues. Germline CDR1 GTSNPN, CDR2 SVGIG (reference sequence). Trimming took 1 base from V and 1 from J, leaving 4 bases between them. The chain's CDR3 is CAWSALNTGELFF. As DNA, the CDR3 is TGTGCCTGGAGTGCCTTGAACACCGGGGAGCTGTTTTTT.

The chain carries TRBV20-1 and TRBJ2-3; no reliable D call. The CDR3 is 15 amino acids. CDR1 is DFQATT and CDR2 is SNEGSKA in the germline V gene (reference sequence). Deletions cut 3 bases from V and 6 bases from J, with 19 bases between. The CDR3 DNA reads as TGCAGTGCTAGTTTAGACCAGGTCACTGCGGATACGCAGTATTTT. Protein: CSASLDQVTADTQYF.

The J gene is TRBJ1-2, the V gene TRBV27; 8 nucleotides match TRBD1. Germline CDR1 is MNHEY and CDR2 is SMNVEV (reference sequence). Losses at the gene ends were 1 base for V and 7 bases for J; bases not matched to a gene: 11. This CDR3 has 16 residues. CDR3 coding DNA: TGTGCCAGCAGTTTATTGGTCGGGGACAGGTATCGTGGCTACACCTTC. This translates into CASSLLVGDRYRGYTF.

The chain joins TRBV7-3 to TRBJ2-1; D is possibly TRBD2 (6 bases). The germline V gene has CDR1 SGHTA and CDR2 FQGTGA. This CDR3 is built from 15 residues. V was trimmed by 5 bases and J by 5 bases, leaving 16 bases between them. The CDR3 coding sequence is TGTGCCAGCAGCCATAACCTTGGAGGGGACAATGAGCAGTTCTTC. Translating gives CASSHNLGGDNEQFF.

In regard to this clone: Sequence at one end of the junction differs from germline and may be a read error. The chain joins TRBV4-2 to TRBJ1-2, with a weak D call TRBD1 (5 bases). Per germline, CDR1 LGHNA and CDR2 YNFKEQ. The CDR3 loop spans 12 amino acids. CDR3 sequence (DNA): TGTGCCAGTAGCCGGACATTAGGTGGCTACACCTTC. Amino acid sequence: CASSRTLGGYTF.

The chain links TRBV19 to TRBJ1-1, with 7 bases identical to TRBD1. This CDR3 spans 15 amino acids. The germline gives CDR1 LNHDA, CDR2 SQIVND (reference sequence). Trimming at V came to 3 bases and at J to 6 bases, leaving 10 bases not matched to a gene. The CDR3 coding sequence is TGTGCCAGTAGTATTATCTCGACAGGGTGGTCTGAAGCTTTCTTT. As protein: CASSIISTGWSEAFF.

V usage is TRBV7-9 and J usage is TRBJ1-1; 9 positions match TRBD1. J lost 8 bases, V lost 4 bases, and 5 bases had no gene match. Germline V gene sequence: CDR1 SEHNR, CDR2 FQNEAQ (reference sequence). The CDR3 is 13 residues long. This CDR3 is CASSSRTGVEAFF. The DNA of the CDR3 is TGTGCCAGCAGCTCTCGGACAGGGGTCGAAGCTTTCTTT. The full variable domain, in which reference TRBV7-9 and TRBJ1-1 provide the parts outside the CDR3, is DTGVSQNPRHKITKRGQNVTFRCDPISEHNRLYWYRQTLGQGPEFLTYFQNEAQLEKSRLLSDRFSAERPKGSFSTLEIQRTEQGDSAMYLCASSSRTGVEAFFGQGTRLTVV.

V is TRBV3-1 (or the pseudogene TRBV3-2) and J is TRBJ2-2; possible D gene TRBD1, 6 bases. Trimming left V 6 bases short and J 6 bases short, with 11 bases between. The germline V gene has CDR1 LGHDT and CDR2 YNNKEL (reference sequence). CDR3 length: 13 residues. The CDR3 nucleotides are TGTGCCAGCAGAAACAGGGTCCCCGGGGAGCTGTTTTTT. This gives the protein CASRNRVPGELFF.

The gene calls are TRBV27 and TRBJ1-5; TRBD1 is a possible D gene (5 bases). The CDR3 has 15 amino acids. The germline CDR1 and CDR2 sequences are MNHEY and SMNVEV (reference sequence). Trimming left V 6 bases short and J 1 base short, with 13 bases between. CDR3 in amino acids: CASSRVPGSNQPQHF. DNA of the CDR3: TGTGCCAGCAGCCGGGTCCCAGGGAGCAATCAGCCCCAGCATTTT.

This clone was detected only once. The chain is built from TRBV6-6 and TRBJ1-3; D ambiguous. Trimming pared 6 bases from V and 0 bases from J, leaving 9 bases between. The CDR3 has 14 amino acids. From germline, CDR1 is MNHNY and CDR2 SVGAGI (reference sequence). In DNA form, the CDR3 reads TGTGCCAGCAGAAACGGTCTCTCTGGAAACACCATATATTTT. Protein: CASRNGLSGNTIYF.